This T cell receptor beta chain was obtained from a study of neurological immune-mediated disorders. The cDNA was generated through 5'RACE incorporating 10-nucleotide random UMIs. In TCRdb, the 5' RACE reads were re-called with MiXCR into one record per CDR3 protein. The sample lists 70,000 to 90,000 distinct CDR3 sequences; approximately 5% were seen once. CDR1 SGHRS and CDR2 YFSETQ come from the germline V gene. The V gene lost 0 bases and the J gene lost 0 bases, with 12 bases spanning the gap. The CDR3 extends over 16 amino acids. This clonotype was detected many times. Its antigen is unidentified. Overall study findings and caveats: There was no clinical or MRI feature that was associated with the multiple sclerosis repertoire cluster. The most TCR clonal expansion was seen in HTLV-1-associated myelopathy, and the least was seen in multiple sclerosis, which fell below healthy controls.

Unsorted libraries were prepared from 2 million PBMCs that had been stored at -80 C. The chain is built from TRBV5-1 and TRBJ1-2; D perhaps matches TRBD1 (5 bases). The sequence derives from a woman aged 25-40 years with multiple sclerosis. The sample comprised PBMCs. The CDR3 region is CASSLDLGQSNYGYTF. In DNA form, the CDR3 reads TGCGCCAGCAGCTTGGATTTGGGGCAGTCTAACTATGGCTACACCTTC.